These 27 T cell receptor beta chains originate from one sample sequenced in a study of CD8+ T cells in alopecia areata. RNA, once extracted, was reverse transcribed into cDNA for use as the sequencing template. Profiling relied on immunoSEQ multiplex PCR, and the TCRdb table lists in-frame clones only, not all of them. The sample carries about 200,000 clones, about three fifths recorded once. The sample here was CD4+ T cells sorted from blood, taken at week 0. The receptors come from a human donor with alopecia areata.

This clone was seen a few times. This chain joins TRBV10-3 and TRBJ2-3; no firm D call. The V end lost 6 bases, the J end lost 0 bases, and 7 bases lay between the germline ends. The CDR3 is 13 amino acids. CDR1 is ENHRY and CDR2 is SYGVKD in the germline V gene. CDR3 residues: CAIRKTSTDTQYF. CDR3 nucleotides: TGTGCCATCAGAAAAACTAGCACAGATACGCAGTATTTT.

V usage is TRBV15 and J usage is TRBJ2-2; TRBD1 aligns across 7 bases. With V trimmed by 5 bases and J by 2 bases, 5 bases remained unmatched. In germline, CDR1 is LNHNV, CDR2 YYDKDF (reference sequence). The CDR3 sequence is 15 residues long. The CDR3 loop reads CATSWDRANTGELFF. For the CDR3, the DNA is TGTGCCACCAGCTGGGACAGAGCTAACACCGGGGAGCTGTTTTTT.

This clone was detected once. The V and J genes are TRBV9 and TRBJ1-6; no clear D gene. V lost 4 bases to trimming and J lost 7 bases, with 12 bases between them. The CDR3 length is 14 residues. Germline V gene lookup returns CDR1 SGDLS and CDR2 YYNGEE. DNA for the CDR3: TGTGCCAGCAGCACCGGAACATTGAATTCACCCCTCCACTTT. Residues: CASSTGTLNSPLHF.

This clone was counted only a few times. V is TRBV29-1 and J is TRBJ2-7; tentatively, D is TRBD1 or TRBD2 (5 bases each). Per the germline V gene, CDR1 is SQVTM and CDR2 is ANQGSEA. V was trimmed by 6 bases and J by 0 bases, leaving 18 bases between them. The CDR3 loop spans 15 amino acids. The CDR3 sequence is CSVGAFGRYSYEQYF. The CDR3 DNA reads TGCAGCGTCGGGGCTTTTGGCAGGTACTCCTACGAGCAGTACTTC.

The table lists this clone with a few counts. The rearrangement uses TRBV11-2 and TRBJ2-3; possibly TRBD1 for D (5 bases). Germline values: CDR1 SGHAT, CDR2 FQNNGV. V lost 3 bases and J 4 bases, leaving 17 bases between the germline ends. The CDR3 has 16 residues. The CDR3 bases are TGTGCCAGCAGCTTCAAATATAGGGGCGCTCCAGATACGCAGTATTTT. As protein: CASSFKYRGAPDTQYF.

V is TRBV6-5 and J is TRBJ2-7; weak D call: TRBD1 (6 bases). Germline V gene sequence: CDR1 MNHEY, CDR2 SVGAGI. Trimming cost V 6 bases and J 4 bases, with 13 bases left between them. This CDR3 has 13 residues. The CDR3 is CASRPPDRYEQYF. Here the CDR3 DNA reads TGTGCCAGCAGACCCCCGGACAGATACGAGCAGTACTTC.

This clone was observed a handful of times. This chain joins TRBV5-1 and TRBJ2-1; 9 bases align to TRBD2. The V segment lost 4 bases and the J segment 2 bases; nucleotides outside the gene matches: 4. CDR3 length: 15 amino acids. Germline CDR1 SGHRS, CDR2 YFSETQ. The CDR3: CASSPTSGTYNEQFF. The CDR3 region has the DNA TGCGCCAGCAGCCCGACTAGCGGAACCTACAATGAGCAGTTCTTC.

The gene calls are TRBV4-2 and TRBJ1-6; D unclear. The CDR3 has 16 amino acids. V lost 0 bases and J lost 7, with 13 bases in between. Germline lookup yields CDR1 LGHNA and CDR2 YNFKEQ. The CDR3, as DNA: TGTGCCAGCAGCCAAGAAGTAGGGCGGGAGAATTCACCCCTCCACTTT. Amino acid sequence: CASSQEVGRENSPLHF.

This clone was picked up a small number of times. V is TRBV6-4 and J is TRBJ2-2; D is ambiguous. CDR3 size: 13 residues. Trimming stripped 2 bases from V and 3 bases from J, with 4 bases between. Germline V gives CDR1 MRHNA, CDR2 SNTAGT. The CDR3 region is CASSDGDTGELFF. The CDR3 nucleotides read TGTGCCAGCAGTGACGGCGACACCGGGGAGCTGTTTTTT.

This clone was seen a handful of times. The chain couples TRBV29-1 to TRBJ2-1, with 15 nucleotides matching TRBD2. Losses at the gene ends were 5 bases for V and 6 bases for J; bases not matched to a gene: 5. Germline CDR1 SQVTM, CDR2 ANQGSEA. This CDR3 is 15 amino acids long. The CDR3 sequence is CSVSGTSGGSNEQFF. In DNA, the CDR3 is TGCAGCGTTTCCGGGACTAGCGGGGGGAGCAATGAGCAGTTCTTC.

The chain links TRBV7-9 to TRBJ2-3; 7 nucleotides agree with TRBD1. The CDR3 loop spans 17 amino acids. Germline CDR1 and CDR2: SEHNR and FQNEAQ (reference sequence). V dropped 3 bases and J dropped 0; count of bases not matched to a gene: 9. This CDR3 is CASSFATGSLSTDTQYF. The CDR3 bases are TGTGCCAGCAGCTTCGCGACAGGGTCCCTTAGCACAGATACGCAGTATTTT. Looking up the rest from reference TRBV7-9 and TRBJ2-3 gives the full variable domain: DTGVSQNPRHKITKRGQNVTFRCDPISEHNRLYWYRQTLGQGPEFLTYFQNEAQLEKSRLLSDRFSAERPKGSFSTLEIQRTEQGDSAMYLCASSFATGSLSTDTQYFGPGTRLTVL.

In this sample, this clone turned up once. The chain links TRBV4-1 to TRBJ2-1; TRBD2 might be the D (6 bases). Germline-derived CDR1 and CDR2 are MGHRA and YSYEKL. This CDR3 is built from 15 residues. Trimming removed 0 bases at V and 2 bases at J, with 8 bases between. CDR3 sequence reads: CASSQETRPYNEQFF. CDR3 DNA sequence: TGCGCCAGCAGCCAAGAGACTAGACCCTACAATGAGCAGTTCTTC.

This clone has more than one count but fewer than ten. The chain links TRBV5-4 to TRBJ2-3, with 8 nucleotides matching TRBD1. With V trimmed by 4 bases and J by 3 bases, 4 bases remained unmatched. The germline V gene has CDR1 SGHNT and CDR2 YYREEE (reference sequence). This CDR3 contains 14 residues. The CDR3 loop reads CASSHRTGTDTQYF. Written as DNA, the CDR3 is TGTGCCAGCAGCCACAGGACAGGGACAGATACGCAGTATTTT.

V gene TRBV5-1 combines with J gene TRBJ2-1, with D unresolved. V shed 0 bases and J shed 7 bases, with 8 bases lying between them. CDR3 length: 13 amino acids. Germline V gives CDR1 SGHRS, CDR2 YFSETQ. Here the CDR3 DNA reads TGCGCCAGCAGCTTGGCCGATCTTAATGAGCAGTTCTTC. This translates into CASSLADLNEQFF.

This clone showed up just once. The V call is TRBV2, the J call TRBJ2-5; 8 nucleotides match TRBD2. Unmatched junction bases numbered 2, after V lost 7 bases and J lost 1 base. This CDR3 region has 13 residues. In germline, CDR1 is SNHLY, CDR2 FYNNEI. The CDR3 loop reads CASTREGQETQYF. DNA of the CDR3: TGTGCCAGCACCCGGGAGGGCCAAGAGACCCAGTACTTC.

The chain combines TRBV29-1 with TRBJ1-1; the D gene is possibly TRBD1 (5 bases). There are 10 residues in the CDR3. Trimming removed 3 bases at V and 8 bases at J, with 7 bases between. CDR1 and CDR2 from the germline V gene are SQVTM and ANQGSEA. CDR3 loop: CSVDTGEAFF. In DNA form, the CDR3 reads TGCAGCGTTGATACAGGAGAAGCTTTCTTT.

This sequence joins TRBV29-1 and TRBJ1-2; D is perhaps TRBD1 (5 bases). Germline loops: CDR1 SQVTM, CDR2 ANQGSEA. There are 12 residues in the CDR3. Trimming removed 7 bases at V and 3 bases at J, with 12 bases between. CDR3 protein: CSGRGEDYGYTF. CDR3 DNA sequence: TGCAGCGGTAGGGGTGAGGACTATGGCTACACCTTC.

The V and J genes are TRBV7-9 and TRBJ2-3, with D possibly TRBD2 on 7 matching bases. CDR1 SEHNR and CDR2 FQNEAQ come from the germline V gene (reference sequence). V was shortened by 1 base and J by 4 bases, with 21 bases between the two germline ends. This CDR3 contains 18 residues. The CDR3 sequence: CASSLGLGGGPAADTQYF. The CDR3 coding sequence is TGTGCCAGCAGCTTAGGGCTCGGCGGGGGCCCGGCGGCAGATACGCAGTATTTT.

The chain combines TRBV29-1 with TRBJ2-5; D may be TRBD1 (5 bases). V lost 6 bases and J 1 base, leaving 9 bases between the germline ends. Germline lookup yields CDR1 SQVTM and CDR2 ANQGSEA. This CDR3 is built from 12 residues. The CDR3 region has the DNA TGCAGCGTCTTAGGGGTCCAAGAGACCCAGTACTTC. As protein: CSVLGVQETQYF.

The chain is built from TRBV2 and TRBJ1-5, with D tentatively TRBD1 (6 bases). Trimming took off 7 bases at V and 4 bases at J, with 14 bases between the two ends. The CDR3 covers 14 residues. Germline loops: CDR1 SNHLY, CDR2 FYNNEI. CDR3 DNA sequence: TGTGCCAGCAAACAGGGAGACGGGAATCAGCCCCAGCATTTT. Translated: CASKQGDGNQPQHF.

The chain is built from TRBV6-1 and TRBJ1-5; 8 bases map to TRBD1. Germline CDR1 and CDR2: MNHNS and SASEGT. This CDR3 is built from 15 residues. With 7 bases clipped from V and 4 bases from J, the junction kept 9 bases outside the gene matches. CDR3: CASTLDRGENQPQHF. CDR3 nucleotide sequence: TGTGCCAGCACCCTTGACAGGGGAGAAAATCAGCCCCAGCATTTT.

There are a few counts of this clone. The rearrangement uses TRBV29-1 and TRBJ2-3; no clear D. Germline V lookup: CDR1 SQVTM, CDR2 ANQGSEA. CDR3 length: 12 residues. The V gene lost 7 bases and the J gene lost 2 bases, with 10 bases spanning the gap. The chain's CDR3 is CSGRGHTDTQYF. The CDR3 DNA sequence: TGCAGCGGTCGCGGCCACACAGATACGCAGTATTTT.

This chain uses TRBV9 with TRBJ1-3; D not certain. The CDR3 sequence is 13 residues long. V dropped 0 bases and J dropped 3 bases, with 4 bases sitting between them. Germline V gene data show CDR1 as SGDLS and CDR2 as YYNGEE. CDR3 residues: CASSVDNGNTIYF. DNA of the CDR3: TGTGCCAGCAGCGTAGATAATGGAAACACCATATATTTT.

Only one count was recorded for this clone. The chain couples TRBV30 to TRBJ1-5; D gene ambiguous. CDR3 length equals 14 residues. Germline V CDR1 and CDR2: GTSNPN, SVGIG (reference sequence). Trimming pared 1 base from V and 8 bases from J, leaving 15 bases between. For the CDR3, the DNA is TGTGCCTGGAGTGCGAGTGGGTTAAGGGAGCCCCAGCATTTT. It encodes CAWSASGLREPQHF.

The chain couples TRBV30 to TRBJ1-5, with D possibly being TRBD1 (5 bases). CDR1 and CDR2 from the germline V gene are GTSNPN and SVGIG (reference sequence). This CDR3 has 13 residues. V shed 2 bases and J shed 7 bases, with 12 bases lying between them. Here the CDR3 reads CAWSPGRMQPQHF. The CDR3 DNA reads TGTGCCTGGAGTCCGGGACGCATGCAGCCCCAGCATTTT.

This clone has only a few counts. The chain is built from TRBV7-9 and TRBJ1-2, with D possibly TRBD1 on 5 matching bases. V gave up 10 bases and J gave up 2 bases, with 20 bases separating them. CDR3 size: 15 residues. Germline V gene sequence: CDR1 SEHNR, CDR2 FQNEAQ (reference sequence). The CDR3 DNA reads TGTGCCACACCCTCATGGGGGGGAAAGAACTATGGCTACACCTTC. This encodes CATPSWGGKNYGYTF.

The J gene is TRBJ2-5, the V gene TRBV19; 8 bases align to TRBD1. From germline, CDR1 is LNHDA and CDR2 SQIVND (reference sequence). The CDR3 runs to 14 residues. Losses at the gene ends were 3 bases for V and 3 bases for J; bases not matched to a gene: 3. CDR3 coding DNA: TGTGCCAGTAGTATCCGACAGGGGAAAGAGACCCAGTACTTC. Amino acids: CASSIRQGKETQYF.